The rows below give T cell receptor beta chains drawn from one sample of a study of tumor-infiltrating lymphocytes in localized non-small cell lung cancer. TCRdb's table, derived via immunoSEQ multiplex PCR, lists solely in-frame clones and lacks some. The sample holds 13,000 to 15,000 clones, roughly 70% seen once. The sequencing input was uninvolved lung tissue not adjacent to the tumor. All receptors come from a human donor with non-small cell lung cancer. CDR3s include the opening cysteine and the closing phenylalanine or tryptophan. The order of the fields is J gene, D gene, V gene, clone size, CDR3 DNA, CDR3 protein. D genes are given only for firm matches. Expanded clones get a size class; other rows say once, few or many, or leave the size out.

TRBJ1-1 | . | TRBV11-2 | . | TGTGCCAGCAGCATCGAGCGGCGGAACACTGAAGCTTTCTTT | CASSIERRNTEAFF
TRBJ2-7 | . | TRBV6-5 | . | TGTGCCAGCAGTTACTCGCACGGTACCTACGAGCAGTACTTC | CASSYSHGTYEQYF
TRBJ1-1 | . | TRBV5-6 | . | TGTGCCAGCAGCTCGGGGCTAAACACTGAAGCTTTCTTT | CASSSGLNTEAFF
TRBJ1-5 | TRBD1 | TRBV2 | . | TGTGCCTCATGGACAGGGAAGTACAATCAGCCCCAGCATTTT | CASWTGKYNQPQHF
TRBJ2-2 | . | TRBV7-3 | few | TGTGCCAGCAGCCCTTCGGTGAACACCGGGGAGCTGTTTTTT | CASSPSVNTGELFF
TRBJ2-3 | TRBD1 | TRBV2 | . | TGTGCCTCGAAGTTTGGGGGGACAGGGGAGCAAGATACGCAGTATTTT | CASKFGGTGEQDTQYF
TRBJ2-1 | . | TRBV7-3 | . | TGTGCCAGCAGCCCTAAGTCGACAAACTCCTACAATGAGCAGTTCTTC | CASSPKSTNSYNEQFF
TRBJ2-5 | . | TRBV30 | . | TGTGCCCGGAGAACCGCAGGGGGGGGCCAGTACTTC | CARRTAGGGQYF
TRBJ2-3 | . | TRBV6-1 | . | TGTGCCAGCAGTGACGAGACCCCCTATACGCAGTATTTT | CASSDETPYTQYF
TRBJ2-5 | . | TRBV5-1 | . | TGCGCCAGCAGCTTTTCCGGGTTGGATCAAGAGACCCAGTACTTC | CASSFSGLDQETQYF
TRBJ2-5 | . | TRBV5-8 | . | TGTGCCAGCGACTGGGGCAGTACCCAAGAGACCCAGTACTTC | CASDWGSTQETQYF
TRBJ1-2 | . | TRBV29-1 | . | TGCAGCGGGGGGAATCAGGGTGACTATGGCTACACCTTC | CSGGNQGDYGYTF
TRBJ2-3 | . | TRBV5-5 | . | TGTGCCAGCAGCTTGAGTCGTCTGAACACAGATACGCAGTATTTT | CASSLSRLNTDTQYF
TRBJ2-1 | TRBD2 | TRBV19 | . | TGTGCCAGTAGTATAGATGCCGGGACTAGCGGGAGGGACTCCTACAATGAGCAGTTCTTC | CASSIDAGTSGRDSYNEQFF
TRBJ2-1 | TRBD2 | TRBV14 | . | TGTGCCAGCAGCCCCCAGACTAGCCATGAGCAGTTCTTC | CASSPQTSHEQFF
TRBJ1-1 | . | TRBV5-6 | . | TGTGCCAGCACCCCTGGTAGGTTGGCCATGAACACTGAAGCTTTCTTT | CASTPGRLAMNTEAFF
TRBJ1-3 | TRBD1 | TRBV9 | . | TGTGCCAGCAGCGGTCTACAGGGGGCGCACGGAAACACCATATATTTT | CASSGLQGAHGNTIYF
TRBJ2-3 | . | TRBV6-1 | . | TGTGCCAGCAGCACTTGGACAGCATTCACAGATACGCAGTATTTT | CASSTWTAFTDTQYF
TRBJ2-2 | . | TRBV2 | medium-sized | TGTGCCAGCGAGGCGAGGGGGGAGCTGTTTTTT | CASEARGELFF
TRBJ2-7 | . | TRBV30 | . | TGTGCCTGGAGTGCGCACTACGAGCAGTACTTC | CAWSAHYEQYF
TRBJ2-2 | TRBD2 | TRBV2 | . | TGTGCCAGCAGTGGGCCCTTGGGGAGGGCCAAGGATTTATTGGACACCGGGGAGCTGTTTTTT | CASSGPLGRAKDLLDTGELFF
TRBJ2-2 | . | TRBV11-3 | . | TGTGCCAGCAGCCGGACTGCCAACACCGGGGAGCTGTTTTTT | CASSRTANTGELFF
TRBJ2-3 | TRBD2 | TRBV5-4 | . | TGTGCCAGCAGCTCCCGGACTAGCGGGACAGATACGCAGTATTTT | CASSSRTSGTDTQYF
TRBJ2-7 | . | TRBV7-2 | . | TGTGCCAGCAGCCGAGAGGGTGGGAGGTACGAGCAGTACTTC | CASSREGGRYEQYF
TRBJ2-3 | TRBD2 | TRBV28 | . | TGTGCCAGCAGATCCGGGACTAGCGGTACAGATACGCAGTATTTT | CASRSGTSGTDTQYF
TRBJ2-3 | . | TRBV19 | . | TGTGCCAGTATCGGTAGTACAGATACGCAGTATTTT | CASIGSTDTQYF
TRBJ2-7 | . | TRBV29-1 | . | TGCGGCGCTGACCGGGACGGCTACGAGCAGTACTTC | CGADRDGYEQYF
TRBJ2-3 | . | TRBV2 | once | TGTGCCAGCAGTGAACGGGGCGCCTCAGATACGCAGTATTTT | CASSERGASDTQYF
TRBJ2-1 | . | TRBV11-3 | . | TGTGCCAGCAGCTTTCGGTCCAGGGATGAGCAGTTCTTC | CASSFRSRDEQFF
TRBJ2-7 | TRBD2 | TRBV7-6 | . | TGTGCCAGCAGCTTAGCGGTTAGCGGGAAGTACTCCTACGAGCAGTACTTC | CASSLAVSGKYSYEQYF
TRBJ2-7 | TRBD1 | TRBV6-5 | . | TGTGCCAGCAGTTTGGGACAGTCCTACGAGCAGTACTTC | CASSLGQSYEQYF
TRBJ2-1 | TRBD1 | TRBV19 | medium-sized | TGTGCCAGTAGTCGGACAGGAGACTCCTACAATGAGCAGTTCTTC | CASSRTGDSYNEQFF
TRBJ1-5 | . | TRBV7-8 | once | TGTGCCAGCAGCTTAGGGGGGACACGGAATCAGCCCCAGCATTTT | CASSLGGTRNQPQHF
TRBJ2-5 | . | TRBV5-1 | few | TGCGCCAGCAGCTTCCAGCCCTCCCAAGAGACCCAGTACTTC | CASSFQPSQETQYF
TRBJ1-1 | . | TRBV21-1 | . | TGTGCCAGCAGCAATAATACGATGAACACTGAAGCTTTCTTT | CASSNNTMNTEAFF
TRBJ2-1 | . | TRBV10-3 | once | TGTGCCATCAGTGAGTCGACAGATTACAATGAGCAGTTCTTC | CAISESTDYNEQFF
TRBJ2-2 | . | TRBV19 | . | TGTGCCAGTAGTACGGGGGACGGAACGAACACCGGGGAGCTGTTTTTT | CASSTGDGTNTGELFF
TRBJ1-2 | TRBD1 | TRBV5-1 | . | TGCGCCAGCAGCATACAGGGGGCGCCCGGGTATGGCTACACCTTC | CASSIQGAPGYGYTF